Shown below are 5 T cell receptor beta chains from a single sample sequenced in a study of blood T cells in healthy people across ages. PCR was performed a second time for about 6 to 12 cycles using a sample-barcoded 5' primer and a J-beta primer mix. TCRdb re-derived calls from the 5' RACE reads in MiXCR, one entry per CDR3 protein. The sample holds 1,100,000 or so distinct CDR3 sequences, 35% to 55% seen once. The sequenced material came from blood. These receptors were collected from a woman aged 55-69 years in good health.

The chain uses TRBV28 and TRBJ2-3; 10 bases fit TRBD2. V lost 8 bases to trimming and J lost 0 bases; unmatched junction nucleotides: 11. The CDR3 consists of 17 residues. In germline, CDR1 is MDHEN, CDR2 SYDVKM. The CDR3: CASPSSGRHSSTDTQYF. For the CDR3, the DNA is TGTGCCAGCCCGAGTAGCGGGAGGCACTCTAGCACAGATACGCAGTATTTT.

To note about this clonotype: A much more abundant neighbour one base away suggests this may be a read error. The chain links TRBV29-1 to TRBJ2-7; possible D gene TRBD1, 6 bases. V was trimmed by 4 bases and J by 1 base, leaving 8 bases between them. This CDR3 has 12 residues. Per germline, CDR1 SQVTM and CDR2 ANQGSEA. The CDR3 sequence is CSVGQESYEQYF. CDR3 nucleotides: TGCAGCGTTGGACAGGAATCCTACGAGCAGTACTTC.

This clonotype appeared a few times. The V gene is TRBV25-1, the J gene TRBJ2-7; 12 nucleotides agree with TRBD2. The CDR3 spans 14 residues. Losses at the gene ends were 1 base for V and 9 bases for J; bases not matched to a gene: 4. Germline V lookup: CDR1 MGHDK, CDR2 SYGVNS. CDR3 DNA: TGTGCCAGCAGTGAATGGGGACTAGCGGGTGCGCAGTACTTC. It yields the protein CASSEWGLAGAQYF.

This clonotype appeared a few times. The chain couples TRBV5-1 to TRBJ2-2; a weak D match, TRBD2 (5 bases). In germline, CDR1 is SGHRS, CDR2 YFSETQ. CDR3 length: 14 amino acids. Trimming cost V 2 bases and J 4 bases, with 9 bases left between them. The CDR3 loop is CASSLSSSTGELFF. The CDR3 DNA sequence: TGCGCCAGCAGCTTATCTAGCTCCACCGGGGAGCTGTTTTTT. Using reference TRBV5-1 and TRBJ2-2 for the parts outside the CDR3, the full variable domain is KAGVTQTPRYLIKTRGQQVTLSCSPISGHRSVSWYQQTPGQGLQFLFEYFSETQRNKGNFPGRFSGRQFSNSRSEMNVSTLELGDSALYLCASSLSSSTGELFFGEGSRLTVL.

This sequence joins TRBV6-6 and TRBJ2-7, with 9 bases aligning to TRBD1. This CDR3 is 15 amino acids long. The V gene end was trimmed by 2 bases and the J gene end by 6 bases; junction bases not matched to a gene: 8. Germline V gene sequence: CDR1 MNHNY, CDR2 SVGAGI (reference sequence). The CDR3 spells CASSYKGTGFPEQYF. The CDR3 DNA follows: TGTGCCAGCAGTTACAAGGGGACAGGGTTTCCCGAGCAGTACTTC.